A single sample is the source of the 28 T cell receptor beta chains below, sequenced in a study of identifying expanded T cells in peripheral blood. Generated by immunoSEQ multiplex PCR, the TCRdb table keeps only in-frame clones and is missing some. Of 70,000 to 95,000 clones in the sample, about nine tenths were seen once. Material for sequencing was blood. The receptors come from a person aged 18 to 75 in good health.

This rearrangement joins TRBV5-6 to TRBJ1-4; D not certain. V lost 1 base, J lost 10 bases, and 11 bases lay in between. The CDR3 sequence is 13 residues long. Germline loops: CDR1 SGHDT, CDR2 YYEEEE. The chain's CDR3 is CASSLSAGGKLFF. CDR3 nucleotide sequence: TGTGCCAGCAGCTTGAGCGCAGGCGGAAAACTGTTTTTT.

The CDR3, as DNA: TGTGCCAGCAGTTTGGGGGCCTACGAGCAGTACTTC. This sequence encodes CASSLGAYEQYF. The V gene is TRBV6-5, the J gene TRBJ2-7, with D possibly called TRBD1 or TRBD2 (5 bases each). The germline V and J ends were trimmed by 4 bases and 2 bases, with 6 bases remaining between them. Germline CDR1 and CDR2: MNHEY and SVGAGI. This CDR3 is built from 12 residues.

This clone was recorded only once. This chain uses TRBV6-1 with TRBJ1-5; 11 nucleotides match TRBD1. CDR3 length: 15 residues. CDR1 MNHNS and CDR2 SASEGT come from the germline V gene. V dropped 5 bases and J dropped 3; count of bases not matched to a gene: 3. DNA of the CDR3: TGTGCCAGCAGTTGGACAGGGGGCTTCAATCAGCCCCAGCATTTT. Translation gives CASSWTGGFNQPQHF.

The J gene is TRBJ2-7, the V gene TRBV2, with 8 bases lining up with TRBD2. V was pared by 5 bases and J by 2 bases, with 8 bases of the junction left unmatched. Germline lookup yields CDR1 SNHLY and CDR2 FYNNEI. The CDR3 is 15 residues long. The CDR3 sequence: CASSRERGNAYEQYF. Here the CDR3 DNA reads TGTGCCAGCAGTCGTGAGCGGGGGAATGCCTACGAGCAGTACTTC.

The chain joins TRBV27 to TRBJ2-1; 11 bases fit TRBD2. The trim removed 5 bases at V and 4 bases at J, leaving 4 bases unmatched. CDR3 length: 15 residues. In germline, CDR1 is MNHEY, CDR2 SMNVEV (reference sequence). The CDR3 is CASSPLAGAYNEQFF. In DNA, the CDR3 is TGTGCCAGCAGTCCACTAGCGGGAGCTTACAATGAGCAGTTCTTC.

This clone appeared once. This sample also contains other DNA sequences that code for the same CDR3. The V gene is TRBV6-1, the J gene TRBJ2-7; D is ambiguous. CDR3 length: 10 residues. V dropped 4 bases and J dropped 4 bases, with 2 bases sitting between them. Germline loops: CDR1 MNHNS, CDR2 SASEGT. The CDR3 DNA reads TGTGCCAGCAGTGTGTACGAGCAGTACTTC. Protein product: CASSVYEQYF.

The chain couples TRBV5-4 to TRBJ2-5, with TRBD2 matching over 9 bases. Trimming at V came to 4 bases and at J to 4 bases, leaving 5 bases not matched to a gene. This CDR3 has 14 amino acids. Germline V gene sequence: CDR1 SGHNT, CDR2 YYREEE (reference sequence). The CDR3 protein is CASSRRGGGETQYF. The CDR3 nucleotides are TGTGCCAGCAGCCGGCGGGGGGGTGGAGAGACCCAGTACTTC.

The genes are TRBV6-1 and TRBJ2-2, with TRBD2 matching over 12 bases. This CDR3 has 18 residues. Germline CDR1 and CDR2: MNHNS and SASEGT. V was pared by 4 bases and J by 6 bases, with 12 bases of the junction left unmatched. The CDR3: CASSVLESSGRASGELFF. CDR3 nucleotides: TGTGCCAGCAGTGTCCTGGAATCTAGCGGGAGGGCCTCCGGGGAGCTGTTTTTT.

The chain is built from TRBV5-4 and TRBJ1-4, with 9 bases matching TRBD1. The CDR3 runs 14 residues. Per germline, CDR1 SGHNT and CDR2 YYREEE (reference sequence). Unmatched junction bases numbered 6, after V lost 4 bases and J lost 8 bases. The CDR3 protein is CASSPGQGGEKLFF. CDR3 bases: TGTGCCAGCAGCCCGGGACAGGGAGGGGAAAAACTGTTTTTT.

The chain carries TRBV29-1 and TRBJ1-1; unclear D gene. Germline CDR1 and CDR2: SQVTM and ANQGSEA. This CDR3 is 12 amino acids long. V lost 0 bases, J lost 11 bases, and 13 bases lay in between. In DNA form, the CDR3 reads TGCAGCGTTGAAGACGTATTACGCGAGGCTTTCTTT. This gives the protein CSVEDVLREAFF.

This chain joins TRBV7-2 and TRBJ1-5; tentative D call: TRBD1 (5 bases). Germline V CDR1 and CDR2: SGHTA, FQGNSA. There are 13 residues in the CDR3. Deletions cut 3 bases from V and 6 bases from J, with 9 bases between. The DNA for the CDR3 is TGTGCCAGCAGCTTCCAGGGCGGTCAGCCCCAGCATTTT. Its translation is CASSFQGGQPQHF.

The chain is built from TRBV10-3 and TRBJ2-1; D not certain. The V end was cut by 7 bases, the J end by 7 bases, with 14 bases between. CDR3 length: 13 residues. The V gene's germline CDR1 is ENHRY and CDR2 SYGVKD. CDR3 DNA sequence: TGTGCCATCATGGGATCATGGGAAAATGAGCAGTTCTTC. Its protein is CAIMGSWENEQFF.

Of note for this clone: Other DNA variants within this sample encode the same CDR3. The V gene is TRBV19, the J gene TRBJ1-5, with 9 bases lining up with TRBD1. CDR1 and CDR2 (germline): LNHDA, SQIVND (reference sequence). The junction had 4 bases not matched to a gene; V was cut back by 3 bases and J by 4 bases. This CDR3 region has 15 residues. CDR3 region: CASSIRDRGNQPQHF. The CDR3 coding sequence is TGTGCCAGTAGTATTCGAGACAGGGGGAATCAGCCCCAGCATTTT.

The rearrangement uses TRBV7-3 and TRBJ2-7; 8 bases map to TRBD2. The CDR3 contains 14 residues. The germline gives CDR1 SGHTA, CDR2 FQGTGA. V was pared by 4 bases and J by 6 bases, with 8 bases of the junction left unmatched. The CDR3 nucleotides are TGTGCCAGCAGCTACCCGGCCGGGGGGGCCGAGCAGTACTTC. Protein sequence: CASSYPAGGAEQYF.

The chain couples TRBV5-8 to TRBJ2-1, with 14 nucleotides matching TRBD2. The CDR3 is 15 amino acids. CDR1 and CDR2 (germline): SGHTS, YDEGEE. The ends lost 0 bases at V and 8 bases at J; junction bases unmatched: 1. The CDR3 sequence: CASSLGLAGGDEQFF. Here the CDR3 DNA reads TGTGCCAGCAGCTTGGGACTAGCGGGGGGGGATGAGCAGTTCTTC.

The J gene is TRBJ2-5, the V gene TRBV5-1, with D tentatively TRBD2 (7 bases). The CDR3 has 15 amino acids. Trimming took 6 bases from V and 2 from J, leaving 17 bases between them. Germline CDR1 SGHRS, CDR2 YFSETQ. The CDR3 DNA is TGCGCCAGCATGGTGGGAGGGGGTCGACAAGAGACCCAGTACTTC. Translation: CASMVGGGRQETQYF.

This chain links TRBV7-8 with TRBJ1-4; D gene unclear. The CDR3 has 15 amino acids. Deletions cut 5 bases from V and 0 bases from J, with 10 bases between. The germline gives CDR1 SGHVS, CDR2 FQNEAQ. The CDR3 bases are TGTGCCAGCAGCCCGAGGACTGCAACTAATGAAAAACTGTTTTTT. Amino acid sequence: CASSPRTATNEKLFF.

The table lists this clone with a count of one. The chain carries TRBV7-2 and TRBJ2-7; maybe TRBD1 (5 bases). CDR1 is SGHTA, CDR2 FQGNSA, per germline. The CDR3 extends over 15 amino acids. V gave up 1 base and J gave up 7 bases, with 17 bases separating them. The CDR3 DNA reads as TGTGCCAGCAGCTTAGACAGGCCTCCGCCGAGGGAGCAGTACTTC. Its translation: CASSLDRPPPREQYF. Drawing the rest from reference TRBV7-2 and TRBJ2-7, the complete variable domain is GAGVSQSPSNKVTEKGKDVELRCDPISGHTALYWYRQSLGQGLEFLIYFQGNSAPDKSGLPSDRFSAERTGGSVSTLTIQRTQQEDSAVYLCASSLDRPPPREQYFGPGTRLTVT.

In this sample, this clone turned up once. The gene calls are TRBV5-1 and TRBJ2-7; D is possibly TRBD2 (5 bases). The CDR3 is 12 residues long. CDR1 and CDR2 from the germline V gene are SGHRS and YFSETQ. Trimming took off 2 bases at V and 7 bases at J, with 10 bases between the two ends. The chain's CDR3 is CASSLGGFEQYF. CDR3 nucleotides: TGCGCCAGCAGCTTAGGAGGATTTGAGCAGTACTTC.

The V gene is TRBV19, the J gene TRBJ2-2; no clear D gene. V lost 4 bases and J 7 bases, leaving 16 bases between the germline ends. The CDR3 loop spans 15 amino acids. CDR1 LNHDA and CDR2 SQIVND come from the germline V gene (reference sequence). Here the CDR3 reads CASSTSPATGGELFF. In nucleotides, the CDR3 is TGTGCCAGTAGTACGTCTCCCGCAACGGGCGGGGAGCTGTTTTTT.

The chain is built from TRBV7-3 and TRBJ2-7, with 8 bases fitting TRBD1. The junction had 5 bases not matched to a gene; V was cut back by 5 bases and J by 5 bases. The CDR3 contains 13 residues. Per germline, CDR1 SGHTA and CDR2 FQGTGA. Written as DNA, the CDR3 is TGTGCCAGCAGCCCGGACAGGGCCCACGAGCAGTACTTC. Its translation is CASSPDRAHEQYF.

This chain joins TRBV6-4 and TRBJ2-3; 14 bases align to TRBD2. J was trimmed by 3 bases and V by 2 bases; bases with no gene match: 10. Germline CDR1 MRHNA, CDR2 SNTAGT. This CDR3 is 19 amino acids long. CDR3 loop: CASSDASAGTSGGTDTQYF. The CDR3 DNA follows: TGTGCCAGCAGTGACGCTTCCGCCGGGACTAGCGGGGGAACAGATACGCAGTATTTT.

V is TRBV5-1 and J is TRBJ2-1, with 7 bases matching TRBD1. Germline values: CDR1 SGHRS, CDR2 YFSETQ. V was pared by 2 bases and J by 5 bases, with 7 bases of the junction left unmatched. The CDR3 length is 15 residues. CDR3 sequence (DNA): TGCGCCAGCAGCTTCTCTAGAACAGGGGACAATGAGCAGTTCTTC. It yields the protein CASSFSRTGDNEQFF.

The chain couples TRBV19 to TRBJ1-2, with TRBD1 matching over 7 bases. The trim removed 7 bases at V and 3 bases at J, leaving 8 bases unmatched. This CDR3 has 14 amino acids. Germline V CDR1 and CDR2: LNHDA, SQIVND (reference sequence). The CDR3 region is CASTYQGVDYGYTF. In nucleotides, the CDR3 is TGTGCCAGTACCTACCAGGGGGTTGACTATGGCTACACCTTC.

The V call is TRBV10-1, the J call TRBJ2-7; D gene unclear. In germline, CDR1 is WNHNN, CDR2 SYGVQD (reference sequence). Trimming took off 3 bases at V and 3 bases at J, with 6 bases between the two ends. The CDR3 runs to 12 residues. CDR3 sequence: CASSDSIYEQYF. CDR3 coding DNA: TGCGCCAGCAGTGACAGCATCTACGAGCAGTACTTC.

In DNA form, the CDR3 reads TGTGCCAGCAGGAGGGACAGTCCAAACTATGGCTACACCTTC. Translated: CASRRDSPNYGYTF. The gene calls are TRBV6-1 and TRBJ1-2; 7 nucleotides agree with TRBD1. The CDR3 runs 14 residues. After removal of 6 bases from V and 2 bases from J, the junction contained 6 bases not matched to a gene. Germline loops: CDR1 MNHNS, CDR2 SASEGT.

The chain carries TRBV9 and TRBJ2-5, with 10 bases matching TRBD2. Germline CDR1 reads SGDLS; CDR2 reads YYNGEE. V was clipped by 0 bases and J by 2 bases; unmatched bases: 10. There are 18 residues in the CDR3. The CDR3 region has the DNA TGTGCCAGCAGCGTAGCGGTGCTAGCGGGAGCGGGTCAAGAGACCCAGTACTTC. Translated: CASSVAVLAGAGQETQYF.

This chain connects TRBV25-1 to TRBJ1-4, with D possibly TRBD1 on 5 matching bases. V was trimmed by 8 bases and J by 4 bases, leaving 14 bases between them. This CDR3 region has 14 residues. Germline lookup yields CDR1 MGHDK and CDR2 SYGVNS. CDR3 DNA sequence: TGTGCCAGCCTCCCGGGGGACCTTAATGAAAAACTGTTTTTT. Protein sequence: CASLPGDLNEKLFF.